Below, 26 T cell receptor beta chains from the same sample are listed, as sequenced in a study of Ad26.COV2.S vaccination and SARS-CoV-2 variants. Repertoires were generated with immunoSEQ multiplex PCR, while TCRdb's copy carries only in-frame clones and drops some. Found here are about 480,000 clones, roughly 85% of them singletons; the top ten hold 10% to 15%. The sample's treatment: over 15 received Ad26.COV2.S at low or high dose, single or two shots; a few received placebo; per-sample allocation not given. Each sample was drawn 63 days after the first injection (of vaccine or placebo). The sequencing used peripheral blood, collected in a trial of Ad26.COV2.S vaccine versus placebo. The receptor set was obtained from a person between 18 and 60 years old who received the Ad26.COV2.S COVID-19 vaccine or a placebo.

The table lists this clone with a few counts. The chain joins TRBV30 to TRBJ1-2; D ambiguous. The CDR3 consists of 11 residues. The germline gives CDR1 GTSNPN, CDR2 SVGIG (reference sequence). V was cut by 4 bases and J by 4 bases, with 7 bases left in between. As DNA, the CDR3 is TGTGCCTGGACCACGCTCTATGGCTACACCTTC. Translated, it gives CAWTTLYGYTF.

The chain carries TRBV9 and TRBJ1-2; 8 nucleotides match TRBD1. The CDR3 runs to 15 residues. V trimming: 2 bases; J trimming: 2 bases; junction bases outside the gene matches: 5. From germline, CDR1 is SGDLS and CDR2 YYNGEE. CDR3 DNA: TGTGCCAGCAGCGTTCAGGGGGCTCCCAACTATGGCTACACCTTC. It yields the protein CASSVQGAPNYGYTF.

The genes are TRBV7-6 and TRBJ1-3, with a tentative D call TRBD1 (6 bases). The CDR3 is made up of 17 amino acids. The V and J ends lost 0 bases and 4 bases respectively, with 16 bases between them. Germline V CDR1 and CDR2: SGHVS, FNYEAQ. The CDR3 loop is CASSLASWGARGNTIYF. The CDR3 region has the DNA TGTGCCAGCAGCTTAGCTTCGTGGGGGGCGCGGGGAAACACCATATATTTT. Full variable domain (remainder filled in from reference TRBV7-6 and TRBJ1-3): GAGVSQSPRYKVTKRGQDVALRCDPISGHVSLYWYRQALGQGPEFLTYFNYEAQQDKSGLPNDRFSAERPEGSISTLTIQRTEQRDSAMYRCASSLASWGARGNTIYFGEGSWLTVV.

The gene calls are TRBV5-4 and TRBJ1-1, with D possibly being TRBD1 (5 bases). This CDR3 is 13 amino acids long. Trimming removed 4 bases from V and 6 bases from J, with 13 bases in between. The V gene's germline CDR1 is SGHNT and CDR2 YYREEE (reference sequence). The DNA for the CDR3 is TGTGCCAGCAGCGTTTTGGGACTCGCTGAAGCTTTCTTT. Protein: CASSVLGLAEAFF. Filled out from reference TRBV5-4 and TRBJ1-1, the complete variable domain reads ETGVTQSPTHLIKTRGQQVTLRCSSQSGHNTVSWYQQALGQGPQFIFQYYREEENGRGNFPPRFSGLQFPNYSSELNVNALELDDSALYLCASSVLGLAEAFFGQGTRLTVV.

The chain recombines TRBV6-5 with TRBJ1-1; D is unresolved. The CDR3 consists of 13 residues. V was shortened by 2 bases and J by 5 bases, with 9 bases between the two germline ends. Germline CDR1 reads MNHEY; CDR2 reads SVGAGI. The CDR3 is CASSYGKWTEAFF. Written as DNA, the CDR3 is TGTGCCAGCAGTTACGGGAAATGGACTGAAGCTTTCTTT.

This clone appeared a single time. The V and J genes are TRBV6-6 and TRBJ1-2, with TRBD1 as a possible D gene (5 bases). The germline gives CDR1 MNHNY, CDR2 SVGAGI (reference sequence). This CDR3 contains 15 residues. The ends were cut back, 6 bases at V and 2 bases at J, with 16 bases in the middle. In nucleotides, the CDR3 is TGTGCCAGCAGACTCCTTGGGACCCTCAACTATGGCTACACCTTC. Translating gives CASRLLGTLNYGYTF.

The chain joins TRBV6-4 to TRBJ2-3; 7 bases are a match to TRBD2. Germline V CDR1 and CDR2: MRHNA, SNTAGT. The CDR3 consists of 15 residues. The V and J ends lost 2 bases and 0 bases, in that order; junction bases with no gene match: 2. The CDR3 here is CASSDTSASTDTQYF. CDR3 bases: TGTGCCAGCAGTGACACTAGCGCTAGCACAGATACGCAGTATTTT.

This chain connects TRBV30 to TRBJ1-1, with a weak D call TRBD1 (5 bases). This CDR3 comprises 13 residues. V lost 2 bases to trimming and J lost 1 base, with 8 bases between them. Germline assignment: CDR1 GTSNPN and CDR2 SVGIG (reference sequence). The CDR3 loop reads CAWSRGQNTEAFF. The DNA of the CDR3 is TGTGCCTGGAGTCGGGGCCAGAACACTGAAGCTTTCTTT.

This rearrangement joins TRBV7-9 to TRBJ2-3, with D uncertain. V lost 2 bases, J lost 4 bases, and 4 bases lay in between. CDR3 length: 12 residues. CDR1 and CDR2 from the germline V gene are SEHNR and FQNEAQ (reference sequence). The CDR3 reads CASSLFADTQYF. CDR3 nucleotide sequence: TGTGCCAGCAGCTTATTCGCAGATACGCAGTATTTT.

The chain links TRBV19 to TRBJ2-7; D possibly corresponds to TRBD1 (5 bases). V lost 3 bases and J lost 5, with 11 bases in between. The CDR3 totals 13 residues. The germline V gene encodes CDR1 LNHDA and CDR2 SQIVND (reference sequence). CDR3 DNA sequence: TGTGCCAGTAGTATGCAGGGTATTGACGAGCAGTACTTC. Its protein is CASSMQGIDEQYF.

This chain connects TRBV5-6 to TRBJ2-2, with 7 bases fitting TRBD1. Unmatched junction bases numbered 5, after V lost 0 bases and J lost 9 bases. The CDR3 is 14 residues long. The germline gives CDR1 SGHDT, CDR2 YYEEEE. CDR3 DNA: TGTGCCAGCAGCTTGGGAGGGGGCATCAGGGAGCTGTTTTTT. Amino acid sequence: CASSLGGGIRELFF.

The CDR3 DNA reads as TGTGCCTGGAGTCGGTCACTGACCGGGGAGCTGTTTTTT. This encodes CAWSRSLTGELFF. The genes are TRBV30 and TRBJ2-2, with unresolved D. CDR1 GTSNPN and CDR2 SVGIG come from the germline V gene (reference sequence). Trimming took off 2 bases at V and 5 bases at J, with 9 bases between the two ends. The CDR3 is 13 residues long. Combining the CDR3 with reference TRBV30 and TRBJ2-2 gives the whole variable domain SQTIHQWPATLVQPVGSPLSLECTVEGTSNPNLYWYRQAAGRGLQLLFYSVGIGQISSEVPQNLSASRPQDRQFILSSKKLLLSDSGFYLCAWSRSLTGELFFGEGSRLTVL.

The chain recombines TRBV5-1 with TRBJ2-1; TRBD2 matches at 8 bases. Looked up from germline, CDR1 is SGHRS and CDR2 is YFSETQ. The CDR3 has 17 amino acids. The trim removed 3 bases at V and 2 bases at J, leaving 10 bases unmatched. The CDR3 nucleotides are TGCGCCAGCAGCTGGGGAGGGAGCGGGAGCCCCTACAATGAGCAGTTCTTC. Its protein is CASSWGGSGSPYNEQFF.

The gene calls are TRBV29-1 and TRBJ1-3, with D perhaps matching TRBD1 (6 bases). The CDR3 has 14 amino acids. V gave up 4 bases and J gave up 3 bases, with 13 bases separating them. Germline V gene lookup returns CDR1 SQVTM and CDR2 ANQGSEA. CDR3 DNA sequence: TGCAGCGTTGGATCGGACAGCCTTGGAAACACCATATATTTT. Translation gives CSVGSDSLGNTIYF. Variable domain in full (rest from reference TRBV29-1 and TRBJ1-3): SAVISQKPSRDICQRGTSLTIQCQVDSQVTMMFWYRQQPGQSLTLIATANQGSEATYESGFVIDKFPISRPNLTFSTLTVSNMSPEDSSIYLCSVGSDSLGNTIYFGEGSWLTVV.

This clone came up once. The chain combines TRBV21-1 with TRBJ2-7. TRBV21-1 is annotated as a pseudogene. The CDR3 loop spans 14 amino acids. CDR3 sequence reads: CASSNNTVPSEQYF. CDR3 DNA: TGTGCCAGCAGCAATAACACAGTCCCTAGCGAGCAGTACTTC.

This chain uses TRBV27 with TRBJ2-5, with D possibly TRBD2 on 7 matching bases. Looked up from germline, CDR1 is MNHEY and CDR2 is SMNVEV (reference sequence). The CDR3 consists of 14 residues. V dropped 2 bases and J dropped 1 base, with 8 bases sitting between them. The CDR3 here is CASSLRGGQETQYF. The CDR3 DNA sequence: TGTGCCAGCAGTTTAAGGGGGGGCCAAGAGACCCAGTACTTC.

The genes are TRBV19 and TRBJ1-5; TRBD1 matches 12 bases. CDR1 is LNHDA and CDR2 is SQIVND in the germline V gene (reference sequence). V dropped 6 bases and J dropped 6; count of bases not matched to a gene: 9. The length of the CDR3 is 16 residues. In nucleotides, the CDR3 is TGTGCCAGTAGCCGCCGGGACAGGGGGCAGGGTCAGCCCCAGCATTTT. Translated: CASSRRDRGQGQPQHF.

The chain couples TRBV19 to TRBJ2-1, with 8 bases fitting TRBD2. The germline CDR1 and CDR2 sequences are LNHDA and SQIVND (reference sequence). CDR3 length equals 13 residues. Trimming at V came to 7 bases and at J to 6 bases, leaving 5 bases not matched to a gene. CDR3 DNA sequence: TGTGCCAGTAATGGCCTAGCGGGCAATGAGCAGTTCTTC. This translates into CASNGLAGNEQFF.

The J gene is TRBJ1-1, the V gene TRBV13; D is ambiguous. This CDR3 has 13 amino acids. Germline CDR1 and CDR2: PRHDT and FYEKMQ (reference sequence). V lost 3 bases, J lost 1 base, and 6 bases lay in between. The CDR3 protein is CASSLRGNTEAFF. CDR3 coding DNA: TGTGCCAGCAGCTTGCGAGGGAACACTGAAGCTTTCTTT.

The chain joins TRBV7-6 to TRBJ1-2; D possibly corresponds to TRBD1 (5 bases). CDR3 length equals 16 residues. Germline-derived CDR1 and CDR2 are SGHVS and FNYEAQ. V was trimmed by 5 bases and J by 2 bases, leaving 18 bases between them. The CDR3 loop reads CASSAISGRGNYGYTF. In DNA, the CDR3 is TGTGCCAGCAGCGCCATCTCCGGACGGGGGAACTATGGCTACACCTTC.

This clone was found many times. This chain's CDR3 is CASSEVAGSYNEQFF. The CDR3, as DNA: TGTGCCAGCAGTGAAGTAGCGGGCTCCTACAATGAGCAGTTCTTC. The rearrangement uses TRBV6-1 and TRBJ2-1; TRBD2 matches at 7 bases. This CDR3 is 15 amino acids long. The germline CDR1 and CDR2 sequences are MNHNS and SASEGT. With V trimmed by 1 base and J by 0 bases, 0 bases remained unmatched.

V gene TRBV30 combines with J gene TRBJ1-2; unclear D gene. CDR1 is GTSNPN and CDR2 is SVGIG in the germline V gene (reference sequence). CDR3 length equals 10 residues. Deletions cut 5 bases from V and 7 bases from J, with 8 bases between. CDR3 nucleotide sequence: TGTGCCTGGGGGTTTAGTGGCTACACCTTC. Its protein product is CAWGFSGYTF.

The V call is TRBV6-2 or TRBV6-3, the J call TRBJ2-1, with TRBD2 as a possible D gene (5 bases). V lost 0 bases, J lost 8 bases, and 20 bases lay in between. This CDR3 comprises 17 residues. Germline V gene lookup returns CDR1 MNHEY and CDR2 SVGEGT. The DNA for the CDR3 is TGTGCCAGCAGTTACTCGATACAGACTATAATTCATGATGAGCAGTTCTTC. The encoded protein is CASSYSIQTIIHDEQFF.

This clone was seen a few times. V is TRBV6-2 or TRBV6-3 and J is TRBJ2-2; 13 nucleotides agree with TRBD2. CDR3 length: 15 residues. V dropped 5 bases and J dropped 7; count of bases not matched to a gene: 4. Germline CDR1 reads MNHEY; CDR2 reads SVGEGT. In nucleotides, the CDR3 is TGTGCCAGCAGTACGACTAGCGGGAGGATCGGGGAGCTGTTTTTT. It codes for CASSTTSGRIGELFF.

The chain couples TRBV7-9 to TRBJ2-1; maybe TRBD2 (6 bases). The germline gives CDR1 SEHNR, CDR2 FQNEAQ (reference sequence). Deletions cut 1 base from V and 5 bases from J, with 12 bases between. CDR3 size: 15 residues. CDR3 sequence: CASSLGAIADNEQFF. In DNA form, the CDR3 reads TGTGCCAGCAGCTTAGGGGCCATAGCGGACAATGAGCAGTTCTTC.

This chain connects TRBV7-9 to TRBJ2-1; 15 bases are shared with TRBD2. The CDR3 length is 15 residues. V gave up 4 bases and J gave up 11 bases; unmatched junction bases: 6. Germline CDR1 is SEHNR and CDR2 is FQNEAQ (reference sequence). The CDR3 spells CASSSPGLAGGKQFF. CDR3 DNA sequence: TGTGCCAGCAGCTCCCCGGGACTAGCGGGGGGTAAGCAGTTCTTC.